These 13 T cell receptor beta chains were sequenced from one sample in a study of CXCR3-negative and CXCR3-positive naive CD8 T cells. Each TRB cDNA library was prepared by 5' RACE (with UMI labels). One entry per CDR3 protein, without DNA, is what TCRdb gives after re-calling the 5' RACE reads. The repertoire table contains tens of thousands of distinct CDR3 sequences. The sequenced sample was naive CXCR3- CD8+ T cells from blood. Subset meaning: CD45RO-CCR7+CD27+CD95- naive CD8+ T cells lacking CXCR3 (TNR3-). These receptors were taken from a human donor in good health. Some clones in this sample may be carry-over from other donors' samples.

CDR3 region: CASSPNQLAENYEQYF. The chain links TRBV12-3 or TRBV12-4 to TRBJ2-7. The CDR3 loop spans 16 amino acids.

The chain carries TRBV7-9 and TRBJ2-1; TCRdb selects TRBD2, and the lack of DNA leaves this call unchecked. Germline V gene sequence: CDR1 SEHNR, CDR2 FQNEAQ (reference sequence). There are 17 residues in the CDR3. The CDR3 sequence is CASSATTSGGLRNEQFF.

The chain combines TRBV12-3 or TRBV12-4 with TRBJ2-7; the TRBD1 assignment by TCRdb is unverifiable without DNA. CDR3 length: 15 residues. The CDR3 sequence is CASSFPGTGAREQYF.

The gene calls are TRBV5-1 and TRBJ2-1; lacking DNA, the TRBD2 call made by TCRdb goes unchecked. The CDR3 runs to 15 residues. The V gene's germline CDR1 is SGHRS and CDR2 YFSETQ. The CDR3 spells CASSFGLAPYNEQFF.

V usage is TRBV12-3 or TRBV12-4 and J usage is TRBJ2-2; TCRdb's D call of TRBD1 is untestable without DNA. CDR3 length: 15 residues. Here the CDR3 reads CASSLPDSYTGELFF.

Considering frequency, this clonotype is medium-sized. The chain combines TRBV4-3 with TRBJ2-7; the D call of TRBD2 rests on TCRdb alone, since no DNA is present to check it. The CDR3 is made up of 16 amino acids. Germline V gene lookup returns CDR1 LGHNA and CDR2 YSLEER. The CDR3 sequence: CASSQDAGLDPYEQYF.

The V and J genes are TRBV10-3 and TRBJ2-2; TCRdb returns TRBD1, unconfirmable since there is no DNA. The CDR3 is 16 residues long. CDR1 and CDR2 from the germline V gene are ENHRY and SYGVKD. CDR3 region: CAISDLGQGDHGELFF.

The chain combines TRBV10-2 with TRBJ2-3; TCRdb proposes TRBD1, but this gene call is untestable without DNA. The CDR3 runs to 18 residues. The germline CDR1 and CDR2 sequences are WSHSY and SAAADI. CDR3 amino acids: CASSESVGRGRYTDTQYF.

V gene TRBV28 combines with J gene TRBJ2-5; TCRdb selects TRBD1, and the lack of DNA leaves this call unchecked. The CDR3 loop spans 15 amino acids. CDR1 and CDR2 (germline): MDHEN, SYDVKM. Here the CDR3 reads CASRPLGSSQETQYF.

This rearrangement joins TRBV7-3 to TRBJ2-3; the TCRdb D gene call, TRBD1, has no DNA to confirm it. This CDR3 has 14 amino acids. Germline-derived CDR1 and CDR2 are SGHTA and FQGTGA. CDR3 amino acids: CASSRSGVTDTQYF.

V usage is TRBV7-2 and J usage is TRBJ2-1; TCRdb calls TRBD2, which cannot be checked without DNA. This CDR3 region has 17 residues. The germline V gene encodes CDR1 SGHTA and CDR2 FQGNSA. The CDR3 loop reads CASSSLAVLAGYNEQFF.

This chain uses TRBV12-3 or TRBV12-4 with TRBJ2-5; TCRdb returns TRBD2, unconfirmable since there is no DNA. This CDR3 comprises 14 residues. The CDR3 protein is CASSLNEGRETQYF.

V usage is TRBV20-1 and J usage is TRBJ2-7; TCRdb's D call, TRBD2, is unchecked because there is no DNA. The germline V gene encodes CDR1 DFQATT and CDR2 SNEGSKA (reference sequence). CDR3 length: 15 amino acids. CDR3 amino acids: CSAFLAGGLPAEQYF.